This note documents a single TCR beta chain sequence. Its antigen is as yet unknown. The data stem from a study of T cell responses to AZD1222 COVID-19 vaccine. Study information: Analysis merged second doses at about 4 or about 12 weeks.

TCRdb's table, derived via immunoSEQ multiplex PCR, lists solely in-frame clones and lacks some. The sample contains roughly 100,000 clones, 75% to 90% of which appear only once. Trimming took 1 base from V and 10 from J, leaving 14 bases between them. This CDR3 is built from 15 residues. Germline CDR1 SGHTA, CDR2 FQGNSA. Study results and caveats: Among those given AZD1222, only 6 or 7 were seropositive at baseline. Increases in Spike-specific TCR breadth and depth were seen after two AZD1222 doses.

This sequence joins TRBV7-2 and TRBJ1-6; possibly TRBD1 for D (6 bases). The sample here was peripheral blood, taken on day 0 of AZD1222 vaccination. This sequence originates from an adult in good health. CDR3 protein: CASSLVRSGASPLHF. CDR3 DNA: TGTGCCAGCAGCTTAGTCCGTTCGGGGGCCTCACCCCTCCACTTT.